The 9 T cell receptor beta chains presented below share a single source sample, sequenced in a study of control samples from healthy donors and cancer patients. Produced via immunoSEQ multiplex PCR; TCRdb's table is partial and in-frame only. The sample has roughly 100,000 clones, 92% seen once. Input material: blood. Source of these receptors: a woman aged 18-30 years in good health.

This clone has just a few counts. The rearrangement joins TRBV19 to TRBJ1-5; D might be TRBD1 (5 bases). Germline values: CDR1 LNHDA, CDR2 SQIVND (reference sequence). Between the trimmed V and J ends, which lost 1 base and 2 bases, there was a span of 12 bases. The CDR3 sequence is 16 residues long. The CDR3 region has the DNA TGTGCCAGTAGTATAGGGGGCAGGTTGGGCAATCAGCCCCAGCATTTT. Protein product: CASSIGGRLGNQPQHF.

The chain carries TRBV3-1 (or the pseudogene TRBV3-2) and TRBJ2-3, with 8 nucleotides matching TRBD2. V was clipped by 4 bases and J by 6 bases; unmatched bases: 9. The CDR3 has 15 amino acids. In germline, CDR1 is LGHDT, CDR2 YNNKEL (reference sequence). The CDR3 sequence is CASSLSSGSGDTQYF. The DNA of the CDR3 is TGTGCCAGCAGCCTCTCTAGCGGGTCAGGGGATACGCAGTATTTT.

The chain has TRBV7-9 and TRBJ2-5; D is unclear. This CDR3 spans 14 amino acids. CDR1 SEHNR and CDR2 FQNEAQ come from the germline V gene (reference sequence). V lost 1 base and J lost 10, with 16 bases in between. The CDR3 sequence is CASSLVPPPLDQYF. Written as DNA, the CDR3 is TGTGCCAGCAGCTTAGTTCCCCCGCCGCTGGACCAGTACTTC.

The chain links TRBV5-1 to TRBJ2-7; D possibly uses TRBD1 or TRBD2 (5 bases each). V was shortened by 4 bases and J by 2 bases, with 13 bases between the two germline ends. The CDR3 totals 14 residues. CDR1 is SGHRS and CDR2 is YFSETQ in the germline V gene. The CDR3 is CASSVTTGAYEQYF. In nucleotides, the CDR3 is TGCGCCAGCAGCGTGACTACAGGAGCCTACGAGCAGTACTTC. Full variable domain (remainder filled in from reference TRBV5-1 and TRBJ2-7): KAGVTQTPRYLIKTRGQQVTLSCSPISGHRSVSWYQQTPGQGLQFLFEYFSETQRNKGNFPGRFSGRQFSNSRSEMNVSTLELGDSALYLCASSVTTGAYEQYFGPGTRLTVT.

This chain joins TRBV5-1 and TRBJ2-3, with D perhaps matching TRBD1 (8 bases). V lost 0 bases, J lost 1 base, and 15 bases lay in between. Germline CDR1 SGHRS, CDR2 YFSETQ. The CDR3 covers 17 residues. The CDR3 sequence: CASSLDYRGRGTDTQYF. The CDR3 DNA sequence: TGCGCCAGCAGCTTGGACTACAGGGGGAGGGGCACAGATACGCAGTATTTT. The whole variable domain, filled in from reference TRBV5-1 and TRBJ2-3, reads KAGVTQTPRYLIKTRGQQVTLSCSPISGHRSVSWYQQTPGQGLQFLFEYFSETQRNKGNFPGRFSGRQFSNSRSEMNVSTLELGDSALYLCASSLDYRGRGTDTQYFGPGTRLTVL.

CDR3 in DNA: TGTGCCAGCAGATCTAGCGGGAAAGTCTCCTACGAGCAGTACTTC. As protein: CASRSSGKVSYEQYF. The chain has TRBV28 and TRBJ2-7, with 9 bases matching TRBD2. CDR3 length: 15 residues. Germline V CDR1 and CDR2: MDHEN, SYDVKM. Trimming removed 6 bases from V and 0 bases from J; junction bases left unmatched: 6.

The DNA for the CDR3 is TGTGCCAGCAGTTACGGCCCGGGACAGGGAGAAGAGACCCAGTACTTC. Translated, it gives CASSYGPGQGEETQYF. The chain recombines TRBV6-2 or TRBV6-3 with TRBJ2-5; TRBD1 matches 9 bases. V shed 2 bases and J 3 bases; nucleotides not matched to a gene: 7. The CDR3 length is 16 residues. The V gene's germline CDR1 is MNHEY and CDR2 SVGEGT.

V is TRBV6-4 and J is TRBJ2-2, with D perhaps matching TRBD1 or TRBD2 (7 bases each). Trimming left V 6 bases short and J 4 bases short, with 15 bases between. Germline values: CDR1 MRHNA, CDR2 SNTAGT. The CDR3 contains 15 residues. For the CDR3, the DNA is TGTGCCAGCAGCAGGGAGGGGGCAGGCACCGGGGAGCTGTTTTTT. It specifies CASSREGAGTGELFF.

V gene TRBV6-5 combines with J gene TRBJ2-7, with TRBD1 identical over 10 bases. The germline CDR1 and CDR2 sequences are MNHEY and SVGAGI. Unmatched junction bases numbered 8, after V lost 6 bases and J lost 3 bases. This CDR3 has 15 residues. The CDR3 loop reads CASRLQDRGIYEQYF. CDR3 DNA sequence: TGTGCCAGCAGGCTCCAGGACAGGGGGATCTACGAGCAGTACTTC.